These 28 T cell receptor beta chains share one sample of origin, sequenced in a study of T cell changes during pregnancy in multiple sclerosis. The method was immunoSEQ multiplex PCR; TCRdb's version includes in-frame clones alone and lacks a portion of them. This sample has some 42,000 clones, with approximately 90% found just once. The material was CD4+ T cells from peripheral blood mononuclear cells, obtained after pregnancy. The receptors derive from a female donor with multiple sclerosis, enrolled in a pregnancy study.

CDR3 nucleotides: TGTGCCAGCAGCTTGGGGGGGCAGGCTGTCCCCCTCCACTTT. Amino acid sequence: CASSLGGQAVPLHF. V usage is TRBV5-4 and J usage is TRBJ1-6, with D maybe TRBD1 (6 bases). V lost 0 bases to trimming and J lost 13 bases, with 14 bases between them. This CDR3 spans 14 amino acids. Germline values: CDR1 SGHNT, CDR2 YYREEE (reference sequence).

This chain links TRBV7-3 with TRBJ2-5; 8 bases are shared with TRBD2. V lost 3 bases to trimming and J lost 5 bases; unmatched junction nucleotides: 8. The CDR3 covers 15 residues. In germline, CDR1 is SGHTA, CDR2 FQGTGA. In nucleotides, the CDR3 is TGTGCCAGCAGCTTTAGCGGGGCATTGGGGGAGACCCAGTACTTC. Its protein product is CASSFSGALGETQYF.

This clone has only one observation. The chain carries TRBV5-1 and TRBJ2-7; TRBD1 matches at 9 bases. The CDR3 has 15 residues. CDR1 and CDR2 (germline): SGHRS, YFSETQ. J gave up 4 bases and V 4 bases, and 9 bases lay outside the gene matches. CDR3 amino acids: CASSLNRQGEYEQYF. The CDR3 coding sequence is TGCGCCAGCAGCCTTAATCGACAGGGGGAGTACGAGCAGTACTTC.

V and J are TRBV5-1 and TRBJ1-3; 12 nucleotides agree with TRBD1. Germline V gives CDR1 SGHRS, CDR2 YFSETQ. The CDR3 is 17 residues long. Losses at the gene ends were 3 bases for V and 0 bases for J; bases not matched to a gene: 4. In DNA, the CDR3 is TGCGCCAGCAGCTCCGGGACAGGGGGCCTCTCTGGAAACACCATATATTTT. Encoded protein: CASSSGTGGLSGNTIYF.

This clone was observed a few times. V gene TRBV28 combines with J gene TRBJ2-2; D is possibly TRBD1 (6 bases). Per the germline V gene, CDR1 is MDHEN and CDR2 is SYDVKM. The CDR3 extends over 18 amino acids. The V end was cut by 3 bases, the J end by 7 bases, with 24 bases between. This chain's CDR3 is CASSFFLTWGRTSGELFF. The DNA for the CDR3 is TGTGCCAGCAGTTTTTTTCTTACTTGGGGGCGTACCAGCGGGGAGCTGTTTTTT.

The rearrangement links TRBV10-1 to TRBJ2-7, with TRBD1 matching 7 bases. This CDR3 is 15 amino acids long. The V and J ends lost 2 bases and 0 bases, in that order; junction bases with no gene match: 4. Looked up from germline, CDR1 is WNHNN and CDR2 is SYGVQD (reference sequence). DNA of the CDR3: TGCGCCAGCAGTGAGAGTACAGGGGCCTCCTACGAGCAGTACTTC. Residues: CASSESTGASYEQYF.

The chain couples TRBV5-1 to TRBJ1-6; 8 bases align to TRBD1. V was pared by 5 bases and J by 7 bases, with 8 bases of the junction left unmatched. The germline CDR1 and CDR2 sequences are SGHRS and YFSETQ. The CDR3 is made up of 15 amino acids. The CDR3, as DNA: TGCGCCAGCAGTCGGGACAGGACGTTCAATTCACCCCTCCACTTT. Its protein product is CASSRDRTFNSPLHF.

This clone occurred a few times. The chain joins TRBV30 to TRBJ1-1; TRBD1 aligns across 7 bases. V lost 6 bases to trimming and J lost 2 bases; unmatched junction nucleotides: 3. CDR1 and CDR2 (germline): GTSNPN, SVGIG (reference sequence). There are 12 residues in the CDR3. The CDR3 DNA sequence: TGTGCCTGTAACAGGGGTAACACTGAAGCTTTCTTT. This translates into CACNRGNTEAFF.

V usage is TRBV28 and J usage is TRBJ1-5; D may be TRBD1 (5 bases). V was shortened by 6 bases and J by 3 bases, with 15 bases between the two germline ends. Germline CDR1 MDHEN, CDR2 SYDVKM. The CDR3 runs to 15 residues. In DNA, the CDR3 is TGTGCCAGCAGATTGTACAGGACCTCCAATCAGCCCCAGCATTTT. This sequence encodes CASRLYRTSNQPQHF.

J is TRBJ2-5 and V is TRBV27; possible D gene TRBD2, 7 bases. Trimming removed 2 bases at V and 4 bases at J, with 14 bases between. CDR1 MNHEY and CDR2 SMNVEV come from the germline V gene (reference sequence). This CDR3 spans 15 amino acids. Here the CDR3 DNA reads TGTGCCAGCAGTTTAACGGGGGGCTGGGGAGAGACCCAGTACTTC. Its translation: CASSLTGGWGETQYF.

The chain links TRBV28 to TRBJ1-2; TRBD1 is a possible D gene (6 bases). Germline V gene lookup returns CDR1 MDHEN and CDR2 SYDVKM. This CDR3 spans 15 amino acids. Deletions cut 11 bases from V and 0 bases from J, with 19 bases between. DNA of the CDR3: TGTGCCGCGGCGGGGGGCGCAGAAACTAACTATGGCTACACCTTC. Translated, it gives CAAAGGAETNYGYTF.

V and J are TRBV15 and TRBJ2-2; D perhaps matches TRBD1 (5 bases). Germline lookup yields CDR1 LNHNV and CDR2 YYDKDF (reference sequence). The CDR3 has 16 amino acids. V lost 0 bases, J lost 5 bases, and 13 bases lay in between. CDR3: CATSRDQGVRTGELFF. The CDR3 nucleotides read TGTGCCACCAGCAGAGATCAGGGTGTTAGAACCGGGGAGCTGTTTTTT.

V is TRBV6-1 and J is TRBJ2-7, with D possibly TRBD2 on 5 matching bases. Germline V gene sequence: CDR1 MNHNS, CDR2 SASEGT. V lost 2 bases and J lost 1, with 9 bases in between. The CDR3 is 14 residues long. The CDR3: CASSEIEGSYEQYF. The DNA for the CDR3 is TGTGCCAGCAGTGAAATTGAGGGATCCTACGAGCAGTACTTC.

CDR3 sequence: CASSYSGETEAFF. DNA of the CDR3: TGTGCCAGCAGTTACTCAGGGGAAACTGAAGCTTTCTTT. This chain joins TRBV6-5 and TRBJ1-1, with TRBD1 as a possible D gene (5 bases). The CDR3 runs 13 residues. Germline V gene sequence: CDR1 MNHEY, CDR2 SVGAGI. Trimming stripped 0 bases from V and 5 bases from J, with 7 bases between.

The chain employs TRBV28 and TRBJ2-3, with D perhaps matching TRBD2 (7 bases). CDR1 is MDHEN, CDR2 SYDVKM, per germline. The CDR3 spans 13 residues. V was pared by 8 bases and J by 2 bases, with 11 bases between. The CDR3, as DNA: TGTGCCAGCGGGGGGGCGGACACAGATACGCAGTATTTT. Amino acids: CASGGADTDTQYF.

This chain links TRBV27 with TRBJ1-2; D uncertain. CDR3 length: 13 amino acids. Germline CDR1 reads MNHEY; CDR2 reads SMNVEV (reference sequence). V lost 3 bases and J 10 bases, leaving 15 bases between the germline ends. CDR3: CASSFSGASVYTF. CDR3 coding DNA: TGTGCCAGCAGTTTTTCGGGTGCCTCGGTCTACACCTTC.

The V gene is TRBV5-6, the J gene TRBJ2-1; D is ambiguous. V was trimmed by 0 bases and J by 7 bases, leaving 14 bases between them. Germline V lookup: CDR1 SGHDT, CDR2 YYEEEE. CDR3 length: 15 residues. CDR3 sequence: CASSLDLTSLNEQFF. The CDR3, as DNA: TGTGCCAGCAGCTTGGATCTGACTTCTTTGAATGAGCAGTTCTTC.

This chain connects TRBV29-1 to TRBJ1-2, with D perhaps TRBD1 (5 bases). This CDR3 is 12 amino acids long. CDR1 and CDR2 (germline): SQVTM, ANQGSEA. Trimming left V 3 bases short and J 4 bases short, with 9 bases between. CDR3 DNA sequence: TGCAGCGTTGACGGGGGGGGCTATGGCTACACCTTC. Translated: CSVDGGGYGYTF.

CDR3 sequence: CASTRQGTKPEQFF. The DNA for the CDR3 is TGTGCCAGCACCAGACAGGGCACGAAGCCTGAGCAGTTCTTC. This sequence joins TRBV7-9 and TRBJ2-1; 7 nucleotides match TRBD1. The CDR3 is 14 residues long. Germline CDR1 SEHNR, CDR2 FQNEAQ (reference sequence). Unmatched junction bases numbered 12, after V lost 7 bases and J lost 9 bases.

This rearrangement joins TRBV7-9 to TRBJ1-2; tentative D call: TRBD1 (5 bases). The CDR3 loop spans 13 amino acids. Trimming removed 5 bases from V and 7 bases from J, with 14 bases in between. Germline-derived CDR1 and CDR2 are SEHNR and FQNEAQ (reference sequence). The DNA for the CDR3 is TGTGCCAGCAGCCCCATTCGGCAGGGTGGCTACACCTTC. It yields the protein CASSPIRQGGYTF.

V usage is TRBV4-1 and J usage is TRBJ2-1; D unclear. The CDR3 contains 15 residues. Trimming took 2 bases from V and 2 from J, leaving 10 bases between them. CDR1 is MGHRA and CDR2 is YSYEKL in the germline V gene. This CDR3 reads CASSQLPYPYNEQFF. CDR3 coding DNA: TGCGCCAGCAGCCAACTTCCCTACCCCTACAATGAGCAGTTCTTC.

The chain is built from TRBV5-1 and TRBJ1-4; 7 nucleotides line up with TRBD1. The CDR3 covers 14 residues. Germline CDR1 is SGHRS and CDR2 is YFSETQ. The trim removed 4 bases at V and 6 bases at J, leaving 6 bases unmatched. The CDR3 DNA follows: TGCGCCAGCAGCCTACAGGGGTTGGATGAAAAACTGTTTTTT. It codes for CASSLQGLDEKLFF.

The chain is built from TRBV19 and TRBJ2-5; 10 bases are a match to TRBD2. CDR3 size: 16 residues. Germline assignment: CDR1 LNHDA and CDR2 SQIVND (reference sequence). V lost 5 bases to trimming and J lost 4 bases; unmatched junction nucleotides: 10. The CDR3 sequence: CASSAAAGGQRETQYF. In nucleotides, the CDR3 is TGTGCCAGTAGTGCGGCAGCGGGGGGGCAACGAGAGACCCAGTACTTC.

The chain employs TRBV27 and TRBJ1-2; D remains unclear. Looked up from germline, CDR1 is MNHEY and CDR2 is SMNVEV (reference sequence). V gave up 5 bases and J gave up 8 bases, with 12 bases separating them. CDR3 size: 12 residues. CDR3 DNA sequence: TGTGCCAGCAGTCCCGTAACGGGAGGCTACACCTTC. This gives the protein CASSPVTGGYTF.

The V call is TRBV2, the J call TRBJ1-6; D ambiguous. The V end lost 2 bases, the J end lost 3 bases, and 8 bases lay between the germline ends. This CDR3 spans 15 amino acids. The germline V gene has CDR1 SNHLY and CDR2 FYNNEI. The CDR3 DNA follows: TGTGCCAGCAGTGAAAACAGCCTCTATAATTCACCCCTCCACTTT. Amino acid sequence: CASSENSLYNSPLHF.

V and J are TRBV6-5 and TRBJ1-3; 7 nucleotides line up with TRBD1. Germline lookup yields CDR1 MNHEY and CDR2 SVGAGI. This CDR3 comprises 15 residues. V trimming: 8 bases; J trimming: 3 bases; junction bases outside the gene matches: 10. The CDR3 bases are TGTGCCAGCTTGGCAGGGGGAAATCTTGGAAACACCATATATTTT. It specifies CASLAGGNLGNTIYF.

This chain uses TRBV5-1 with TRBJ2-7; 7 nucleotides align to TRBD1. This CDR3 contains 15 residues. The V segment lost 2 bases and the J segment 2 bases; nucleotides outside the gene matches: 7. In germline, CDR1 is SGHRS, CDR2 YFSETQ. In nucleotides, the CDR3 is TGCGCCAGCAGCTTTGGCCGGGGACAGACCTACGAGCAGTACTTC. As protein: CASSFGRGQTYEQYF.

The chain combines TRBV6-1 with TRBJ1-2, with D possibly being TRBD1 (5 bases). There are 14 residues in the CDR3. Trimming removed 3 bases from V and 2 bases from J, with 10 bases in between. The germline gives CDR1 MNHNS, CDR2 SASEGT. The CDR3 DNA follows: TGTGCCAGCAGTGAGGGAGGGGCCAACTATGGCTACACCTTC. Its translation: CASSEGGANYGYTF.